This is a list of T cell receptor beta chains from one sample in a study of low-dose radiotherapy and immunotherapy resistance in tumors. From the reads, TCRdb called clonotypes with MiXCR, one entry per CDR3 protein. The sample carries about 91,000 distinct CDR3 sequences, 20% recorded once. Sample: PBMCs, taken after low-dose radiotherapy plus immunotherapy. These receptors originate from a female donor with ovarian cancer. Each CDR3 is given with its conserved first and last residue. Each record gives: CDR3 DNA, CDR3 protein, J gene, V gene, clone size, D gene. The D gene is left open where the match is weak. Not all rows give a size; the values are once, few, many and, for expanded clones, a class.

TGTGCCTGGAGTCGCGAAATCGGTATTCCCCCGGGCTCTGGAAACACCATATATTTT CAWSREIGIPPGSGNTIYF TRBJ1-3 TRBV30 few .
TGCAGTGCTAGAAAGGGAGGGTACTACAATGAGCAGTTCTTC CSARKGGYYNEQFF TRBJ2-1 TRBV20-1 many TRBD2
TGTGCCAGCAGTCCAGACCTTGGGTTTAACTATGGCTACACCTTC CASSPDLGFNYGYTF TRBJ1-2 TRBV6-2/TRBV6-3 many .
TGTGCCAGCAGCCGCGGGGGGGCCCGTCACGAGCAGTACTTC CASSRGGARHEQYF TRBJ2-7 TRBV6-8 many TRBD2
TGTGCCAGCAGGAGGAACTCAGGGCCCTCTGGAAACACCATATATTTT CASRRNSGPSGNTIYF TRBJ1-3 TRBV6-2/TRBV6-3 many .
TGCGCCAGCAGCTTGAGTAGCGGGAGGCTTCACAATGAGCAGTTCTTC CASSLSSGRLHNEQFF TRBJ2-1 TRBV5-1 many TRBD2
TGCAGTGCTAGGGCCCGGGATGAACTAGCCAAAAACATTCAGTACTTC CSARARDELAKNIQYF TRBJ2-4 TRBV20-1 many .
TGTGCCAGCAGCTTCCGACAGGCGACTAGCACAGATACGCAGTATTTT CASSFRQATSTDTQYF TRBJ2-3 TRBV7-9 few .
TGTGCCAGCAGTGTGGATCAGGCCTTCGGAGCCAACGTCCTGACTTTC CASSVDQAFGANVLTF TRBJ2-6 TRBV2 many .
TGTGCCAGCAGTGCGTTAGCGGGTAGAAACATTCAGTACTTC CASSALAGRNIQYF TRBJ2-4 TRBV2 many TRBD2
TGCAGTGCTCCTGACAGGGGACAAGAGACCCAGTACTTC CSAPDRGQETQYF TRBJ2-5 TRBV20-1 many TRBD1
TGCAGCGCTCACCAATCGGGCGATGAGCAGTTCTTC CSAHQSGDEQFF TRBJ2-1 TRBV29-1 many .
TGTGCCAGCAGTACGATAGCGGGGCGATCCTACGAGCAGTACTTC CASSTIAGRSYEQYF TRBJ2-7 TRBV27 many TRBD2
TGCGCCAGCAGCTTACGCCCAGCAGACGCGAACACCGGGGAGCTGTTTTTT CASSLRPADANTGELFF TRBJ2-2 TRBV5-1 . .
TGTGCCAGCAGCTTATCTACCGGGAACACCGGGGAGCTGTTTTTT CASSLSTGNTGELFF TRBJ2-2 TRBV11-3 . .
TGCGCCAGCAGCGATACAGGGGTGCGCGGCTACACCTTC CASSDTGVRGYTF TRBJ1-2 TRBV4-3 many TRBD1
TGCAGCGTTGTTGTGGGGGTGAACACTGAAGCTTTCTTT CSVVVGVNTEAFF TRBJ1-1 TRBV29-1 . .
TGTGCCAGCAGTCGACCGGGACTAGCGGGAGATCAGACGCAGTATTTT CASSRPGLAGDQTQYF TRBJ2-3 TRBV6-5 . TRBD2
TGTGCCAGCTCCGATTGGACTAGCGGCTACGAGCAGTACTTC CASSDWTSGYEQYF TRBJ2-7 TRBV28 many TRBD2
TGTGCCAGCAGAGCAGGGTTGGGTCAGCCCCAGCATTTT CASRAGLGQPQHF TRBJ1-5 TRBV2 . .
TGTGCCAGCAGGACCAGGGACAGGGGAGAGACCCAGTACTTC CASRTRDRGETQYF TRBJ2-5 TRBV28 many TRBD1
TGTGCCAGTAGTTGGCTGAGAACAGGGGAGACTGAAGCTTTCTTT CASSWLRTGETEAFF TRBJ1-1 TRBV19 many TRBD1
TGTGCCAGCAGCCAGAAGACAATGACAGGGGCTAATGAAAAACTGTTTTTT CASSQKTMTGANEKLFF TRBJ1-4 TRBV4-2 many TRBD1
TGTGCCAGCAGCCCGGGGACAGACAGCACAGATACGCAGTATTTT CASSPGTDSTDTQYF TRBJ2-3 TRBV7-9 many TRBD1
TGTGCCAGCAGCTCAACTAGCGGACCCTACGAGCAGTACTTC CASSSTSGPYEQYF TRBJ2-7 TRBV7-2 . TRBD2
TGCAGCGTTGAAGAGGGAACTCGGGACCCTTTCTCTGGAAACACCATATATTTT CSVEEGTRDPFSGNTIYF TRBJ1-3 TRBV29-1 many .
TGTGCCAGCAGCGTAGAAATTAGCGGGACCACCGGGGAGCTGTACTTC CASSVEISGTTGELYF TRBJ2-7 TRBV9 . TRBD2
TGCAGCGTTGTTCGGGACCTTACAGATACGCAGTATTTT CSVVRDLTDTQYF TRBJ2-3 TRBV29-1 many .
TGTGCCAGCAGCTTATACAGGGGCGCAGATACGCAGTATTTT CASSLYRGADTQYF TRBJ2-3 TRBV7-8 many TRBD1
TGCAGTGCTACCGAATGGGGGGTTAATGAAAAACTGTTTTTT CSATEWGVNEKLFF TRBJ1-4 TRBV20-1 many .
TGTGCCAGCAGCATAACAGGGGGCAAGGAGGAGCAGTACTTC CASSITGGKEEQYF TRBJ2-7 TRBV6-5 . TRBD1
TGTGCCAGCAGCATAAGCGGGAGGAGTCACAATGAGCAGTTCTTC CASSISGRSHNEQFF TRBJ2-1 TRBV12-3/TRBV12-4 many TRBD2
TGTGCCAGCTCTTCGACAGGGATTTACGAGCAGTACTTC CASSSTGIYEQYF TRBJ2-7 TRBV18 many TRBD1
TGTGCCACCGGCCGGGAGTCCTACAATGAGCAGTTCTTC CATGRESYNEQFF TRBJ2-1 TRBV2 many .
TGTGCCAGCAGCGTAGAATCCGGGACTAGCTACGAGCAGTACTTC CASSVESGTSYEQYF TRBJ2-7 TRBV9 . TRBD2
TGTGCCAGCAGCTTGGACGGACTTAATGAAAAACTGTTTTTT CASSLDGLNEKLFF TRBJ1-4 TRBV5-4 many .
TGTGCCAGCAGGGGAGGACAGGGCCCAGTCCCTGAAGCTTTCTTT CASRGGQGPVPEAFF TRBJ1-1 TRBV2 many TRBD1
TGTGCTAGCAGCTTAGCTAGGTCCCCCAACACCGGGGAGCTGTTTTTT CASSLARSPNTGELFF TRBJ2-2 TRBV7-6 many .
TGTGCCAGCAGCTTAGTTAGGGGACCAGATACGCAGTATTTT CASSLVRGPDTQYF TRBJ2-3 TRBV11-3 many .
TGTGCCACCTCCCTTTCCGGACTAGCGGGGTCCTACGAGCAGTACTTC CATSLSGLAGSYEQYF TRBJ2-7 TRBV27 . TRBD2
TGTGCCAGCAGTTTAGTGTTAGGTACTCAGCCCCAGCATTTT CASSLVLGTQPQHF TRBJ1-5 TRBV27 . .
TGCAGCGTTGTACCCTCAGGACGATCCCCCGATAGCGGCTACACCTTC CSVVPSGRSPDSGYTF TRBJ1-2 TRBV29-1 many .
TGCGCCGGAGAGTACAGGACAGGGGGATGTGGCTACACCTTC CAGEYRTGGCGYTF TRBJ1-2 TRBV23-1 . TRBD1
TGTGCCAGCAGCGGGGGGGCCGGGACAGTCTCCTACGAGCAGTACTTC CASSGGAGTVSYEQYF TRBJ2-7 TRBV5-4 . .
TGTGCCAGCAGCTTCCGACAGGGGAGCTACAATGAGCAGTTCTTC CASSFRQGSYNEQFF TRBJ2-1 TRBV11-3 many TRBD1
TGCGCCAGCAGCTTAGGGGGCGGACAGGGGGACCAGCCCCAGCATTTT CASSLGGGQGDQPQHF TRBJ1-5 TRBV5-1 many TRBD1